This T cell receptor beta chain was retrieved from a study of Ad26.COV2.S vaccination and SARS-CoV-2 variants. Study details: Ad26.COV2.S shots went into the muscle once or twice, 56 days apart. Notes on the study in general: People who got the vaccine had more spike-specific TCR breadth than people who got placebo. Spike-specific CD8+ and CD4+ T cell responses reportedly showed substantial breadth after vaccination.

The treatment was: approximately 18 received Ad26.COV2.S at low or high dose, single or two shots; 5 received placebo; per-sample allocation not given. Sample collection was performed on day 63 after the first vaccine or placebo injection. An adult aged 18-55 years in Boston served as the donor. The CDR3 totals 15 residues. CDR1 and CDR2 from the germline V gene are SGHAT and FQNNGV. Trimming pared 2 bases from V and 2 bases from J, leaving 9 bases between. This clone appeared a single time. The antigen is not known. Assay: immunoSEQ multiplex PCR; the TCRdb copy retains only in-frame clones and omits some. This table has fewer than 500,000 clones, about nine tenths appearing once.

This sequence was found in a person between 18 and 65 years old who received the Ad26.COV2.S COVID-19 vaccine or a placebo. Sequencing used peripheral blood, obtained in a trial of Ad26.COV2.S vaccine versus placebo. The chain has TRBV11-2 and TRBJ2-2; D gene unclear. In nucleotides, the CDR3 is TGTGCCAGCAGCTTATTGTTCGGCAACACCGGGGAGCTGTTTTTT. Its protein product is CASSLLFGNTGELFF.